Listed below are T cell receptor beta chains from one sample, sequenced in a study of breast tumors, draining lymph nodes, adjacent tissues. TCRdb analysed the multiplex PCR reads with MiXCR anew, one entry per CDR3 protein. The sample records some 130,000 distinct CDR3 sequences, less than 25% being singletons. Sequencing used axillary lymph node tissue. The receptors stem from a female donor with breast cancer. Some clones in this sample may be carry-over from other donors' samples. The CDR3 runs from the conserved cysteine through the conserved F or W. The order of the fields is V gene, J gene, CDR3 protein.

TRBV5-1	TRBJ2-1	CASSLLAGGVGEQFF
TRBV28	TRBJ1-2	CASGGGAGGGYTF
TRBV6-1	TRBJ1-2	CASSFGQYKGYGYTF
TRBV10-1	TRBJ2-7	CASSESGGFNEQYF
TRBV10-3	TRBJ1-2	CAISVDRQDYTF
TRBV3-1	TRBJ1-5	CASSPDPGGNQPQHF
TRBV18	TRBJ2-5	CASSPPGQTETQYF
TRBV20-1	TRBJ1-3	CSATPQDSGNTIYF
TRBV2	TRBJ1-1	CASIFSGGSTEAFF
TRBV6-6	TRBJ2-3	CASSLWERGTDTQYF
TRBV20-1	TRBJ1-4	CSARRTTDVARGKLFF
TRBV12-3/TRBV12-4	TRBJ1-4	CASTPSVSPDRDNEKLFF
TRBV19	TRBJ1-3	CASSIGGTANSGNTIYF
TRBV7-6	TRBJ1-6	CASSLGSSYNSPLHF
TRBV20-1	TRBJ1-2	CSATGGSNYGYTF
TRBV3-1	TRBJ2-1	CASSLAGLPEQFF
TRBV10-1	TRBJ1-4	CALQVDPKLFF
TRBV4-2	TRBJ1-2	CASSQDLGGPNYGYTF
TRBV5-4	TRBJ1-3	CASSSSRRADSGNTIYF
TRBV4-1	TRBJ2-3	CASSQRRQNPTDTQYF